This T cell receptor (beta chain) was recorded in a study of T cell responses to AZD1222 COVID-19 vaccine. Whole-study results and caveats: Two doses of AZD1222 preceded a rise in Spike-specific TCR breadth and depth. Close to half of all spike-specific TCRs reportedly target regions of the variants that are unmutated. Only a handful of people who got AZD1222 tested seropositive at baseline. Spike as a whole was targeted by vaccine-associated CD4 TCRs, dominant at 160-218 and 743-854.

Trimming cost V 4 bases and J 6 bases; bases outside gene matches: 6. CDR1 SGHRS and CDR2 YFSETQ come from the germline V gene. The CDR3 totals 14 residues. This clone showed up just once. Its target is unknown. Profiled with immunoSEQ multiplex PCR; TCRdb holds only in-frame clones, not every one. The data show around 150,000 clones, more than 85% seen once. This chain links TRBV5-1 with TRBJ2-3, with 9 bases matching TRBD1. This specimen was peripheral blood, taken 28 days after the second AZD1222 dose. This receptor was obtained from an adult who received the AZD1222 COVID-19 vaccine. The CDR3 DNA reads as TGCGCCAGCAGCGAACAGGGGGCGAGGGATACGCAGTATTTT. Protein product: CASSEQGARDTQYF.